This T cell receptor (beta chain) comes out of a study of cytomegalovirus exposure and HLA in healthy donors. This CDR3 is built from 15 residues. Germline V gene sequence: CDR1 GTSNPN, CDR2 SVGIG (reference sequence). The V end was cut by 0 bases, the J end by 4 bases, with 13 bases between. The repertoire was sequenced with immunoSEQ multiplex PCR; TCRdb's copy has only in-frame clones and lacks some. The sample yields some 86,000 clones, approximately 93% seen once. This TCR came from a woman in her thirties in good health and CMV-seronegative. Material: PBMCs. This chain links TRBV30 with TRBJ1-5, with D hard to call. In DNA form, the CDR3 reads TGTGCCTGGAGTGTACACGGGTTCGGGAATCAGCCCCAGCATTTT. Translating gives CAWSVHGFGNQPQHF.